The clone carrying this T cell receptor beta chain was recorded at least ten times. As yet, its antigen is unknown. The CDR3 spans 12 residues. Germline lookup yields CDR1 SSHAT and CDR2 FNYEAQ (reference sequence). Trimming took off 6 bases at V and 6 bases at J, with 9 bases between the two ends. The authors ran a second PCR of roughly 6 to 12 cycles using a sample-barcoded 5' primer and a J-beta primer mix. TCRdb re-called the 5' RACE reads with MiXCR, one entry per CDR3 protein. The data show about 1,400,000 distinct CDR3 sequences, approximately 63% seen once. The data were obtained in a study of blood T cells in healthy people across ages. Study-level results: From one million sequenced T cells, diversity estimates were lower bounds.

Input material: blood. The rearrangement uses TRBV7-7 and TRBJ2-1; possibly TRBD1 or TRBD2 for D (5 bases each). The TCR comes from a man younger than 35 in good health. CDR3: CASSSGGNEQFF. The CDR3 DNA reads TGTGCCAGCAGTTCTGGGGGCAATGAGCAGTTCTTC.